This is a list of T cell receptor beta chains from one sample in a study of blood T cell repertoires in COVID-19. Profiled with immunoSEQ multiplex PCR; TCRdb holds only in-frame clones, not every one. The sample consists of 130,000 to 150,000 clones, 80% to 90% of them appearing once. The specimen sequenced was peripheral blood. These TCRs come from a woman aged 45-65 years with acute or convalescent COVID-19. Each CDR3 is given with its conserved first and last residue. Each record gives: D gene, V gene, J gene, clone size, CDR3 DNA, CDR3 protein. A D gene is named only where the DNA matches it firmly. Clone size is given for some rows only: seen once, a few or many times, or a class if the clone is expanded.

-	TRBV3-1/TRBV3-2	TRBJ2-5	-	TGTGCCAGCAGCCAAGCTGGGCTACAAGAGACCCAGTACTTC	CASSQAGLQETQYF
-	TRBV19	TRBJ1-5	-	TGTGCCAGTAGGTCTCCGGGACTGAAATCAAAGCCCCAGCATTTT	CASRSPGLKSKPQHF
TRBD2	TRBV9	TRBJ2-1	-	TGTGCCAGCAGCACTCTCGCGGGGGGTGCCTGGAATGAGCAGTTCTTC	CASSTLAGGAWNEQFF
-	TRBV7-3	TRBJ2-2	-	TGTGCCAGCAGCCCTACTAGCGGGGAGCTGTTTTTT	CASSPTSGELFF
TRBD1	TRBV2	TRBJ1-1	-	TGTGCCAGCAGAGAGGGACAGCCTAACACTGAAGCTTTCTTT	CASREGQPNTEAFF
TRBD1	TRBV2	TRBJ1-1	-	TGTGCCAGTGGGACAGCGAACGTGAACACTGAAGCTTTCTTT	CASGTANVNTEAFF
-	TRBV6-1	TRBJ1-2	few	TGTGCCAGCAGTGAAGCGCTGCTAACAGGCTATGGCTACACCTTC	CASSEALLTGYGYTF
TRBD2	TRBV6-5	TRBJ2-5	-	TGTGCCAGCAGTTCGAAGCGGGGGGGGTTCAGAGAGACCCAGTACTTC	CASSSKRGGFRETQYF
-	TRBV18	TRBJ2-5	-	TGTGCCAGCTCACCGGGACAAGGGTGGGAGACCCAGTACTTC	CASSPGQGWETQYF
-	TRBV5-1	TRBJ1-6	-	TGCGCCAGCAGCCCCCAACGGGACGGACGGGGGAGGGCACCCCTCCACTTT	CASSPQRDGRGRAPLHF
-	TRBV7-8	TRBJ1-3	-	TGTGCCAGCAGCTCCCTGGACTCGAACTCTGGAAACACCATATATTTT	CASSSLDSNSGNTIYF
TRBD1	TRBV5-6	TRBJ1-1	-	TGTGCCAGCAGCTGGGGGACAGGGGCGATGACTGAAGCTTTCTTT	CASSWGTGAMTEAFF
TRBD2	TRBV5-6	TRBJ2-3	-	TGTGCCAGCAGCTTGCCCCGGACTAGCGGTCACACAGATACGCAGTATTTT	CASSLPRTSGHTDTQYF
-	TRBV6-6	TRBJ1-2	-	TGTGCCAGCACGCCACAGGGAGATGGCTACACCTTC	CASTPQGDGYTF
-	TRBV5-4	TRBJ1-2	once	TGTGCCAGCAGCTCGACACTAGAGCGCTACACCTTC	CASSSTLERYTF
TRBD1	TRBV7-2	TRBJ2-3	-	TGTGCCAGCAGCCTAGGACAGGGCACAGATACGCAGTATTTT	CASSLGQGTDTQYF
TRBD1	TRBV2	TRBJ1-2	-	TGTGCCAGCAGTGTCGGACAGGGCGGCTATGGCTACACCTTC	CASSVGQGGYGYTF
-	TRBV10-3	TRBJ1-5	-	TGTGCCATCAGTGAGACAACGGTCGGGCAGCCCCAGCATTTT	CAISETTVGQPQHF
-	TRBV2	TRBJ1-4	-	TGTGCCAGCACCTGGGGGGGACAAGGTGAAAAACTGTTTTTT	CASTWGGQGEKLFF
-	TRBV5-5	TRBJ1-2	-	TGTGCCAGCAGCTTGGGGACAGACTATGGCTACACCTTC	CASSLGTDYGYTF
TRBD2	TRBV3-1/TRBV3-2	TRBJ2-3	-	TGTGCCAGCAGTTTAGCGGGGGGCGGGGGTACGCAGTATTTT	CASSLAGGGGTQYF
TRBD2	TRBV5-6	TRBJ2-3	-	TGTGCCAGCAGCTTGTGGCTAGCGGGGGTGGATACGCAGTATTTT	CASSLWLAGVDTQYF
TRBD1	TRBV28	TRBJ2-5	-	TGTGCCAGCAGGAAGGACGGGACAGGGGGCACCAAGACCCAGTACTTC	CASRKDGTGGTKTQYF
-	TRBV19	TRBJ1-5	-	TGTGCCAGTAGTCGGCGGGAGCCCAATGTCAATCAGCCCCAGCATTTT	CASSRREPNVNQPQHF
TRBD1	TRBV7-3	TRBJ2-7	-	TGTGCCAGCAGCCCCGGGACAGGGGACTACGAGCAGTACTTC	CASSPGTGDYEQYF
TRBD2	TRBV7-3	TRBJ2-1	-	TGTGCCAGCAGCCGAATACCGGGACTAGCGAGCAATGAGCAGTTCTTC	CASSRIPGLASNEQFF
TRBD2	TRBV24-1	TRBJ2-1	-	TGTGCCACCAGTGATTCAGGAGGGGCCCAAAGGGGAGGGGTTTACAATGAGCAGTTCTTC	CATSDSGGAQRGGVYNEQFF
-	TRBV4-1	TRBJ1-6	-	TGCGCCAGCAGCCTGTCTGAGGGATTTTATAATTCACCCCTCCACTTT	CASSLSEGFYNSPLHF
-	TRBV6-1	TRBJ1-6	-	TGTGCCAGCAGAGAAAACCCCACAGGGTTGGGTTCACCCCTCCACTTT	CASRENPTGLGSPLHF
-	TRBV24-1	TRBJ2-1	-	TGTGCCACCAGTGACGATTCGAGGGGGGGTAATGAGCAGTTCTTC	CATSDDSRGGNEQFF
TRBD1	TRBV11-3	TRBJ2-3	-	TGTGCCAGCAGCTTAACACGGGGGACAGGAAGCACAGATACGCAGTATTTT	CASSLTRGTGSTDTQYF
-	TRBV12-3/TRBV12-4	TRBJ1-5	-	TGTGCCAGCAGTTTAGACTCCAATCAGCCCCAGCATTTT	CASSLDSNQPQHF
-	TRBV28	TRBJ1-1	-	TGTGCCAGCAGTTGGGAAGGAGGGAACACTGAAGCTTTCTTT	CASSWEGGNTEAFF
-	TRBV10-3	TRBJ2-5	once	TGTGCCTCCGCGGCAGGGCTCCAAGAGACCCAGTACTTC	CASAAGLQETQYF
-	TRBV9	TRBJ2-5	-	TGTGCCAGCAGAGAGGACAGCCAAGAGACCCAGTACTTC	CASREDSQETQYF
-	TRBV15	TRBJ1-3	-	TGTGCCACCAGCAGAGATTGGGCGGGGTCCCACACCATATATTTT	CATSRDWAGSHTIYF
-	TRBV4-2	TRBJ2-5	once	TGTGCCAGCAGCCAAGGACTTCAGGAGACCCAGTACTTC	CASSQGLQETQYF
-	TRBV20-1	TRBJ1-5	-	TGCAGTGCTAGTATCCAGGGGCCTAGTCGCAATCAGCCCCAGCATTTT	CSASIQGPSRNQPQHF
-	TRBV4-1	TRBJ1-6	-	TGCGCCAGCAGCCATACCAGGGGAGGGGATTCCAATTCACCCCTCCACTTT	CASSHTRGGDSNSPLHF
TRBD2	TRBV4-2	TRBJ2-7	-	TGTGCCAGCAGCCAAGATCTTCCCACTAGCGGGGACTCCTACGAGCAGTACTTC	CASSQDLPTSGDSYEQYF
-	TRBV18	TRBJ2-5	-	TGTGCCAGCTCACCATGGAGCGCTCCCCAAGAGACCCAGTACTTC	CASSPWSAPQETQYF
-	TRBV7-9	TRBJ1-5	-	TGTGCCAGCAGCTTCATAGGAGGGTCGGGGCCCCAGCATTTT	CASSFIGGSGPQHF
TRBD2	TRBV9	TRBJ2-2	once	TGTGCCAGCAGCGTAGCTACAGGACTAGCCTACTCCGGGGAGCTGTTTTTT	CASSVATGLAYSGELFF
-	TRBV24-1	TRBJ1-2	-	TGTGCCACCAGTGTTGGCGGCGGCTACACCTTC	CATSVGGGYTF
-	TRBV15	TRBJ1-2	-	TGTGCCACCAGCAGAGATCGAGGGCATAACTATGGCTACACCTTC	CATSRDRGHNYGYTF
-	TRBV19	TRBJ1-2	-	TGTGCCAGTCGAGTGGGACAACTCCAGGGCTACACCTTC	CASRVGQLQGYTF
TRBD2	TRBV5-4	TRBJ2-1	-	TGTGCCAGCAGCGCCCCTAGCGGTGAGCAGTTCTTC	CASSAPSGEQFF
TRBD1	TRBV11-2	TRBJ1-1	-	TGTGCCAGCAGCCCCGGACAGGGGATAGGTACTGAAGCTTTCTTT	CASSPGQGIGTEAFF
TRBD2	TRBV3-1/TRBV3-2	TRBJ2-3	-	TGTGCCAGCAGCCATTTGTCTAGCGGGAGTGCAGATACGCAGTATTTT	CASSHLSSGSADTQYF
-	TRBV29-1	TRBJ2-5	few	TGCAGCGTTGAAGATTTGATCCCCAGCAGGGTTGAGACCCAGTACTTC	CSVEDLIPSRVETQYF
-	TRBV6-1	TRBJ1-1	-	TGTGCCAGCAGTGAAGCCCCGGGAGATGAAGCTTTCTTT	CASSEAPGDEAFF
TRBD1	TRBV6-5	TRBJ2-7	-	TGTGCCAGCACTTGGGACAGCCTCTACGAGCAGTACTTC	CASTWDSLYEQYF
TRBD1	TRBV6-1	TRBJ2-3	once	TGTGCCAGCAGTGAAATCGACAGGGCAGATACGCAGTATTTT	CASSEIDRADTQYF
-	TRBV6-6	TRBJ1-2	-	TGTGCCAGCAGCTACACAGACAAGGGGCTCTATGGCTACACCTTC	CASSYTDKGLYGYTF
-	TRBV28	TRBJ1-2	-	TGTGCCAGCAGGGACAGTGGGTCCCCGGTCCAAGAAGGTGGCTACACCTTC	CASRDSGSPVQEGGYTF